The following is a T cell receptor (beta chain) sequence with its context. The antigen is not known. This CDR3 is 15 amino acids long. Germline CDR1 LNHDA, CDR2 SQIVND (reference sequence). Trimming shortened V by 3 bases and J by 0 bases, and 12 bases separated the two germline ends. This entry belongs to a study of cytomegalovirus exposure and HLA in healthy donors. The primer mix had 60 Vbeta and 13 Jbeta primers. The repertoire was sequenced with immunoSEQ multiplex PCR; TCRdb's copy has only in-frame clones and lacks some. Of about 55,000 clones in the sample, roughly 80% were seen once. Whole-study findings and limits: A later analysis linked a missense variant in DCLRE1C to the trimming of TCR beta V and J genes. Later on, an analysis tied 15,000 to 20,000 TCR beta sequences to HLA alleles at 0.05 false discovery rate. A prior analysis recorded that most TCR beta V segments were productive about 87% or about 30% of the time.

V and J are TRBV19 and TRBJ2-7; D not resolved. Sequenced input: PBMCs. This sequence was found in a man between 25 and 39 years old in good health and CMV-seronegative. Here the CDR3 reads CASSIVLASSYEQYF. CDR3 nucleotides: TGTGCCAGTAGTATCGTTTTAGCCTCCTCCTACGAGCAGTACTTC.